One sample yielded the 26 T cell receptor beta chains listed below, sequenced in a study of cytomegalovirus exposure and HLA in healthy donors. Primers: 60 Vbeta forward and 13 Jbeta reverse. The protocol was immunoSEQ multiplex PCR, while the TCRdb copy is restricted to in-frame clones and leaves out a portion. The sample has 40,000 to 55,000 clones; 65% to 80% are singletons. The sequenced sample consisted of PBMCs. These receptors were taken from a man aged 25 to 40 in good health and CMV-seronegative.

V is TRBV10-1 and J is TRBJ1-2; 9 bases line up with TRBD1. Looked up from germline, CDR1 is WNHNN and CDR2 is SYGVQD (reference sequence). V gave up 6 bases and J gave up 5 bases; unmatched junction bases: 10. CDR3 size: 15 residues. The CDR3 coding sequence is TGCGCCAGCAGCCCCGGACAGGGGAATATTTATGGCTACACCTTC. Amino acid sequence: CASSPGQGNIYGYTF.

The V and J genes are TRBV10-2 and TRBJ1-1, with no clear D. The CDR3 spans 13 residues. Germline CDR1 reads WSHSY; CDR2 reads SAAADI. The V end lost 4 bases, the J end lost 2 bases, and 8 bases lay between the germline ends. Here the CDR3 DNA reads TGCGCCAGCAGTGTCGGGGAAAACACTGAAGCTTTCTTT. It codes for CASSVGENTEAFF.

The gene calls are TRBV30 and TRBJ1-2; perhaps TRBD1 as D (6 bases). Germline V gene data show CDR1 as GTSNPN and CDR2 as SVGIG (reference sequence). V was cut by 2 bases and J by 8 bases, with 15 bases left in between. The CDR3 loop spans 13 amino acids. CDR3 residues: CAWSPRQGSGYTF. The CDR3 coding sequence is TGTGCCTGGAGTCCACGGCAGGGGTCGGGCTACACCTTC.

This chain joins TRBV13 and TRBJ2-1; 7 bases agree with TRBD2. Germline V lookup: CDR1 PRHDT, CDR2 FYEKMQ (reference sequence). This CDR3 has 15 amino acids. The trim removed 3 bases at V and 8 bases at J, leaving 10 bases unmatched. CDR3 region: CASSFGLELVYEQFF. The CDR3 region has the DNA TGTGCCAGCAGCTTCGGACTAGAATTGGTCTATGAGCAGTTCTTC.

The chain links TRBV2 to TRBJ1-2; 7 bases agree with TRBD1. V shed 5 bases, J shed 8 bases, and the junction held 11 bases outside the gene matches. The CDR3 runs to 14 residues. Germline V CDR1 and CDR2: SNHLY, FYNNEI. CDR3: CASSIDRVGSGYTF. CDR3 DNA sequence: TGTGCCAGCAGTATAGACAGGGTGGGATCGGGCTACACCTTC.

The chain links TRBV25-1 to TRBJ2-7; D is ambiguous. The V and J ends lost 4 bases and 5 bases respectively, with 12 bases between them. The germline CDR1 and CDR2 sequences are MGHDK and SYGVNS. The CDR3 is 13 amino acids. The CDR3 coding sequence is TGTGCCAGCAGTGGGGTGGGCCCCAACGAGCAGTACTTC. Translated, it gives CASSGVGPNEQYF.

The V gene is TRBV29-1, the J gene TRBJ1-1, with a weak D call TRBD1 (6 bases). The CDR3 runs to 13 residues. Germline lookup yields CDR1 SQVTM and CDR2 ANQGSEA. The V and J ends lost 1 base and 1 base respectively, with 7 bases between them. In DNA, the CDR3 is TGCAGCGTTGAAGGAGGGGGGAACACTGAAGCTTTCTTT. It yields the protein CSVEGGGNTEAFF. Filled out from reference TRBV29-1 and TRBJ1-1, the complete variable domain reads SAVISQKPSRDICQRGTSLTIQCQVDSQVTMMFWYRQQPGQSLTLIATANQGSEATYESGFVIDKFPISRPNLTFSTLTVSNMSPEDSSIYLCSVEGGGNTEAFFGQGTRLTVV.

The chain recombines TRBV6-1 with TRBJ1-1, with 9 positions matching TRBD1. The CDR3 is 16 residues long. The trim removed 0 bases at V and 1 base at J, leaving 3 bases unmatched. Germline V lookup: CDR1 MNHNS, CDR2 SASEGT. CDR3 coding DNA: TGTGCCAGCAGTGAAGCACAGGGGGCGCAGAACACTGAAGCTTTCTTT. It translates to CASSEAQGAQNTEAFF.

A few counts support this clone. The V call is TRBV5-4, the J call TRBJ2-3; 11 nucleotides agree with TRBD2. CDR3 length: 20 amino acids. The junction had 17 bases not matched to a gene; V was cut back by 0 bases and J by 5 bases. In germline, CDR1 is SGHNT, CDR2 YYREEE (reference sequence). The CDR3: CASSLAIGGLSGRAVDTQYF. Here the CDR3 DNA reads TGTGCCAGCAGCTTGGCCATAGGGGGCCTTAGCGGGAGGGCTGTAGATACGCAGTATTTT.

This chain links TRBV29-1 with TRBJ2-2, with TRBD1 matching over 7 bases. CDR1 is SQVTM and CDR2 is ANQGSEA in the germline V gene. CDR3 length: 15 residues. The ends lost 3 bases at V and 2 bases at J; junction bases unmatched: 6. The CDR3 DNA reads TGCAGCGTTGAGGGACGGGACAGAAACACCGGGGAGCTGTTTTTT. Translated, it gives CSVEGRDRNTGELFF.

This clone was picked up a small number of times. The CDR3 loop is CSVGGDRGFSYEQYF. The CDR3 bases are TGCAGCGTTGGGGGGGACAGGGGATTCTCCTACGAGCAGTACTTC. The chain joins TRBV29-1 to TRBJ2-7; 10 nucleotides agree with TRBD1. The CDR3 contains 15 residues. Trimming cost V 4 bases and J 0 bases; bases outside gene matches: 6. The germline V gene has CDR1 SQVTM and CDR2 ANQGSEA.

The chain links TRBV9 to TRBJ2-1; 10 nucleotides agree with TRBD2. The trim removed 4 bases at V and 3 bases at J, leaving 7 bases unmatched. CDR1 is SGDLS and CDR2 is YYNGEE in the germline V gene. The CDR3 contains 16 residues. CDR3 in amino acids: CASSSQAGGIYNEQFF. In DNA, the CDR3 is TGTGCCAGCAGCTCCCAAGCGGGAGGGATCTACAATGAGCAGTTCTTC.

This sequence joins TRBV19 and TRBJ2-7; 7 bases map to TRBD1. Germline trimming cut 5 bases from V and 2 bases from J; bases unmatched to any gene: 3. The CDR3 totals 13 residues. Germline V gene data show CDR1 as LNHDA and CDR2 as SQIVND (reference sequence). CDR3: CASSPGTAYEQYF. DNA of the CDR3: TGTGCCAGTAGTCCCGGGACAGCCTACGAGCAGTACTTC.

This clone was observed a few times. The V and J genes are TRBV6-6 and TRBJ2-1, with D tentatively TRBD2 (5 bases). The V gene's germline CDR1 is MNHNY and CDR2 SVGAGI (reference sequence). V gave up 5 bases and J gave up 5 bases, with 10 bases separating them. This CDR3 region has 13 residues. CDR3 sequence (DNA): TGTGCCAGCAGTCGACTACTGAACAATGAGCAGTTCTTC. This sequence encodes CASSRLLNNEQFF.

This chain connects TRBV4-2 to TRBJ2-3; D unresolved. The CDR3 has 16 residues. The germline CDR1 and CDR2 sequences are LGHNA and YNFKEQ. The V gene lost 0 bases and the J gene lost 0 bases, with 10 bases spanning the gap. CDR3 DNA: TGTGCCAGCAGCCAAGATTGGAGTTCTAGCACAGATACGCAGTATTTT. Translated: CASSQDWSSSTDTQYF.

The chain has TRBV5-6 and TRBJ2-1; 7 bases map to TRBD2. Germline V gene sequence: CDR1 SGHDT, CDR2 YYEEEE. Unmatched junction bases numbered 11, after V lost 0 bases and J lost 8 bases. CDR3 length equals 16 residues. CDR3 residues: CASSLVNREVAHEQFF. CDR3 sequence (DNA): TGTGCCAGCAGCTTGGTGAACCGGGAGGTTGCCCATGAGCAGTTCTTC.

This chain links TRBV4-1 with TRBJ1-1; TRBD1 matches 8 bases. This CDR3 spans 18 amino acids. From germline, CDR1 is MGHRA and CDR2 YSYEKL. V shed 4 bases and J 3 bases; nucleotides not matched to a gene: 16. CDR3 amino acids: CASSLLKGRDRRDTEAFF. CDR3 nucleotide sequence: TGCGCCAGCAGCCTCCTCAAAGGGCGGGACAGGAGGGACACTGAAGCTTTCTTT.

This CDR3 is CASSELGEGTTQNNEQFF. CDR3 in DNA: TGTGCCAGCAGTGAATTAGGGGAGGGAACGACCCAAAACAATGAGCAGTTCTTC. This chain uses TRBV25-1 with TRBJ2-1, with 7 bases lining up with TRBD2. J gave up 5 bases and V 1 base, and 14 bases lay outside the gene matches. From germline, CDR1 is MGHDK and CDR2 SYGVNS. The CDR3 sequence is 18 residues long.

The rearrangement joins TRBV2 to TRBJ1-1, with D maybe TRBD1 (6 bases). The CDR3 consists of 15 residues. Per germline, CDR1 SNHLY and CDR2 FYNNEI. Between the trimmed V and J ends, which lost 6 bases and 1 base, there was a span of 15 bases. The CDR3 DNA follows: TGTGCCAGCAGAGAACAGGGTATCTCGAACACTGAAGCTTTCTTT. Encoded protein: CASREQGISNTEAFF.

CDR3 residues: CASSALSAGVTYEQYF. The DNA of the CDR3 is TGTGCCAGCAGTGCACTTTCGGCGGGGGTTACCTACGAGCAGTACTTC. V is TRBV6-1 and J is TRBJ2-7, with 7 bases lining up with TRBD2. This CDR3 has 16 residues. Trimming removed 4 bases from V and 2 bases from J; junction bases left unmatched: 11. Germline loops: CDR1 MNHNS, CDR2 SASEGT.

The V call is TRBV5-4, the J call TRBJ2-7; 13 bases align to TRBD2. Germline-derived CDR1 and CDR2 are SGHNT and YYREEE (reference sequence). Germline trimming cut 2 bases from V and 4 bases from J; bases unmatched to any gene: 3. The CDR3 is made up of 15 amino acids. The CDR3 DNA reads TGTGCCAGCAGCTTCGGGACTAGCGGGATATACGAGCAGTACTTC. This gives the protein CASSFGTSGIYEQYF.

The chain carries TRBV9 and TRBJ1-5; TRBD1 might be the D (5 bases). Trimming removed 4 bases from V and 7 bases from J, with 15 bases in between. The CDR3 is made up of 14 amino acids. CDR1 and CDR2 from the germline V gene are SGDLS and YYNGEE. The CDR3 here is CASSPGQGRQPQHF. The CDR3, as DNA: TGTGCCAGCAGCCCTGGGCAGGGAAGGCAGCCCCAGCATTTT.

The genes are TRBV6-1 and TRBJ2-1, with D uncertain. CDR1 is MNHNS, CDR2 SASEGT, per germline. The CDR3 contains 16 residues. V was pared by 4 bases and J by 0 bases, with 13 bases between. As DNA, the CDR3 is TGTGCCAGCAGTGCCGACGGCCGGAGCTCCTACAATGAGCAGTTCTTC. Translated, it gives CASSADGRSSYNEQFF.

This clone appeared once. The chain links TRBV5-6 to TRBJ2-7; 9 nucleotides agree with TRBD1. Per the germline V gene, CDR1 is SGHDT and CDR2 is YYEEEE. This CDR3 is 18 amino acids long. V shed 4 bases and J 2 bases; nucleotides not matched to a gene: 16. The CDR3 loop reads CASSTKRPGDRVAYEQYF. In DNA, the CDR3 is TGTGCCAGCAGCACGAAGAGACCGGGGGACAGGGTGGCCTACGAGCAGTACTTC.

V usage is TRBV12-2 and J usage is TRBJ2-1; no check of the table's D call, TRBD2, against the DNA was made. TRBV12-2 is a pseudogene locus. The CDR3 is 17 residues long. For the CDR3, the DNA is TGTGCAAGTCGCTTCCCTAAAGGGCAGCGGCTTAACAATGAGCAGTTCTTC. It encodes CASRFPKGQRLNNEQFF.

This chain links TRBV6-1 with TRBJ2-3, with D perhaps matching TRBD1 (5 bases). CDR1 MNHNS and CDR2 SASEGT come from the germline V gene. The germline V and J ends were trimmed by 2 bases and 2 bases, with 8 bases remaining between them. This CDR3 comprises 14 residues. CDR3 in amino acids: CASSEIRATDTQYF. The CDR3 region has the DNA TGTGCCAGCAGTGAAATCAGGGCCACAGATACGCAGTATTTT.